This TCR beta chain stems from a study of T cells in Graves' hyperthyroidism and ophthalmopathy. On the study more broadly: The blood sample was taken at first diagnosis, before treatment began. Study-wide findings and caveats: With a median lead of 6.5 months before onset, the model predicted ophthalmopathy.

With 6 bases removed from V and 1 base from J, the gap between germline ends came to 12 bases. CDR3 length equals 14 residues. Per germline, CDR1 MGHDK and CDR2 SYGVNS. The source material, RNA transcripts, was used to amplify TCR beta CDR3 regions. The primer set for the first-round RT-PCR of the TCR CDR3 was HTBI. MiXCR was run by TCRdb on the multiplex PCR reads, yielding one entry per CDR3 protein. Seen here are around 300,000 distinct CDR3 sequences, 20% to 30% observed once, and the top ten hold around 28%. Those patients with uncontrolled infection, other autoimmune disease, pregnancy or lactation were excluded. A sample of blood taken at first hyperthyroidism diagnosis preceded any ophthalmopathy symptoms. This clonotype appeared many times. What it binds is unknown.

The sequence was collected from a man between 40 and 49 years old with Graves' hyperthyroidism that later progressed to Graves' ophthalmopathy. The chain has TRBV25-1 and TRBJ2-5, with D unresolved. The specimen sequenced was blood. DNA for the CDR3: TGTGCCAGCAGAAGGACGGCCCTCCAAGAGACCCAGTACTTC. Residues: CASRRTALQETQYF.